This T cell receptor beta chain originates from a study of blood T cell repertoires in COVID-19. Looking at the study overall: The study drew acute and convalescent COVID-19 samples from the United States, Italy and Spain. T cells, B-cell-depleted T cells, or PBMCs provided the cDNA or gDNA that served as material.

Authors' processing steps: Estimated nucleated cell counts came from reference gene primer amplification. Method: immunoSEQ multiplex PCR; TCRdb's copy keeps in-frame clones and lacks some. The V and J calls and clone size were taken over from that table, and D and trimming were inferred from the DNA. The table shows tens of thousands of clones, with roughly 80% occurring only once. V shed 4 bases and J 3 bases; nucleotides not matched to a gene: 4. Germline-derived CDR1 and CDR2 are LNHDA and SQIVND (reference sequence). The CDR3 covers 15 residues. The receptor was isolated from a man aged 50-60 years with active COVID-19. Sequencing used peripheral blood. The V gene is TRBV19, the J gene TRBJ2-7; 12 bases match TRBD2. The CDR3, as DNA: TGTGCCAGTAGTACTAGCGGGGGGGCAGTCTACGAGCAGTACTTC. This codes for CASSTSGGAVYEQYF.